This paragraph reports one TCR beta chain. V trimming: 3 bases; J trimming: 4 bases; junction bases outside the gene matches: 4. Germline V gene data show CDR1 as LNHDA and CDR2 as SQIVND (reference sequence). CDR3 length: 15 residues. This specimen belongs to a study of cytotoxic CD8 clonotypes in ibrutinib-treated CLL. Repertoires were generated with immunoSEQ multiplex PCR, while TCRdb's copy carries only in-frame clones and drops some. The table has tens of thousands of clones, roughly 49% seen once. The sequenced sample was PBMCs, obtained at disease progression, from a patient treated with ibrutinib. This rearrangement joins TRBV19 to TRBJ1-2; 11 bases are a match to TRBD1. The origin of this receptor is a human donor with chronic lymphocytic leukemia. The CDR3 DNA is TGTGCCAGTAGTATCGGGACAGGGGGGATCTATGGCTACACCTTC. As protein: CASSIGTGGIYGYTF.